This TCR beta chain was recorded in a study of blood T cells in healthy people across ages. The study's findings and limits: Strongly correlated with naive T cell percentage was TCR beta diversity. Using unsorted PBMCs precluded a conclusive naive versus antigen-experienced comparison. Whereas aged donors had fewer naive CD4+ cells, long-lived donors had more of them and higher diversity.

The second PCR ran roughly 6 to 11 cycles with a sample-barcoded 5' primer and J-beta primers. TCRdb analysed the 5' RACE reads with MiXCR anew, one entry per CDR3 protein. The sample lists about 830,000 distinct CDR3 sequences, about 59% occurring once. Remarks on this clonotype: What it binds is unknown.

Per the germline V gene, CDR1 is SGHKS and CDR2 is YYEKEE (reference sequence). This CDR3 is built from 15 residues. This sequence joins TRBV5-5 and TRBJ2-5, with 11 nucleotides matching TRBD1. The end of the DNA fits TRBJ2-7 better, so the J call may be wrong. This sequence was found in a man aged 30 to 45 in good health. The sequenced sample consisted of blood. The CDR3: CASSAPDRGHYEQYF. DNA for the CDR3: TGTGCCAGCAGCGCGCCGGACAGGGGGCACTACGAGCAGTACTTC.